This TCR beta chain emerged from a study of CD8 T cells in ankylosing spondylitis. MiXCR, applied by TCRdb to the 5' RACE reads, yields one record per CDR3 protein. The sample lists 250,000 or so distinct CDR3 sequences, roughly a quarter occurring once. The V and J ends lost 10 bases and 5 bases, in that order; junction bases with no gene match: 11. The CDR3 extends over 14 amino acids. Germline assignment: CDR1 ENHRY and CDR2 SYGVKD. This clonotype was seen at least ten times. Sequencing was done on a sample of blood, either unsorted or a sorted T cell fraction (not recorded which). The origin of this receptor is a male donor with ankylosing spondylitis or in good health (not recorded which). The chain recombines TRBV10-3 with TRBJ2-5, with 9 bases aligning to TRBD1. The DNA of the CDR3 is TGTGCCAGCCAGGAGGACAGGGGAGGGGAGACCCAGTACTTC. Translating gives CASQEDRGGETQYF.